This TCR beta chain was sequenced for a study of CD8 T cells in Susac syndrome. Negative isolation yielded the CD8+ and CD4+ T cells, while FACS enriched the TEMRA cells. V trimming: 5 bases; J trimming: 6 bases; junction bases outside the gene matches: 12. Germline V lookup: CDR1 LNHNV, CDR2 YYDKDF (reference sequence). The CDR3 covers 15 residues. Reverse transcription of about 0.5 to 1 ug RNA was performed with random hexamers. The TCR beta CDR3 was amplified by immunoSEQ multiplex PCR across 54 Vbeta, 13 Jbeta. TCRdb independently ran MiXCR on the immunoSEQ multiplex PCR reads; one entry per CDR3 protein. The sample includes about 280,000 distinct CDR3 sequences, 70% to 90% seen only once; the top ten take about 0.11%.

The sequenced sample consisted of CD8+ T cells from PBMCs. This clonotype was obtained from a human donor with multiple sclerosis. This rearrangement joins TRBV15 to TRBJ1-2; 7 nucleotides agree with TRBD1. The CDR3, as DNA: TGTGCCACCAGCCCAGGGGGTGCGACGGGACATGGCTACACCTTC. Its protein product is CATSPGGATGHGYTF.